The following is a T cell receptor beta chain sequence with its context. Produced via immunoSEQ multiplex PCR; TCRdb's table is partial and in-frame only. This table holds 210,000 or so clones, 85% to 90% found once. These data belong to a study of blood T cell repertoires in COVID-19. Study-level information: There were acute and convalescent COVID-19 samples, and they came from the United States, Italy and Spain.

Germline values: CDR1 WNHNN, CDR2 SYGVQD (reference sequence). The CDR3 consists of 14 residues. The V end lost 10 bases, the J end lost 2 bases, and 15 bases lay between the germline ends. The sequencing sample was made of peripheral blood. This receptor was identified in a woman aged 60-75 years with acute or convalescent COVID-19. This sequence joins TRBV10-1 and TRBJ1-3; D is perhaps TRBD1 (5 bases). In DNA form, the CDR3 reads TGCGCCACCAGCCAGGGATCTACTGGAAACACCATATATTTT. It specifies CATSQGSTGNTIYF.